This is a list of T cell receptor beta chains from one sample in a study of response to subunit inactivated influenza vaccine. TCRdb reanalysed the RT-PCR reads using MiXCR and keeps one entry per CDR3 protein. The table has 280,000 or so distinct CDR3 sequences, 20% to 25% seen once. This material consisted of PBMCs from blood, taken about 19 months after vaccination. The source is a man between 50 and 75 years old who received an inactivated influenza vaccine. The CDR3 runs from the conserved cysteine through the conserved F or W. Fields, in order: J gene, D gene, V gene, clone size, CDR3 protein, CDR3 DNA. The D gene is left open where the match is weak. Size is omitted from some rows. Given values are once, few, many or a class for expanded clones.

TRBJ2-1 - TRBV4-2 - CASSQDRLEYNEQFF TGTGCCAGCAGCCAAGACCGGCTAGAATACAATGAGCAGTTCTTC
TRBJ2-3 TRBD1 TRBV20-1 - CSADGTADTLYF TGCAGTGCGGACGGGACAGCAGATACGCTGTATTTT
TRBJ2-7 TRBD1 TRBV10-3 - CAISPQPGQASGEQYF TGTGCCATCAGCCCTCAACCGGGACAGGCGTCCGGCGAGCAGTACTTC
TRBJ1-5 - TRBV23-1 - CASSQSNGDSDQPQHF TGCGCCAGCAGTCAATCGAACGGGGATTCTGATCAGCCCCAGCATTTT
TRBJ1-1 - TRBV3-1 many CASSQETGQWIF TGTGCCAGCAGCCAAGAAACTGGGCAGTGGATCTTT
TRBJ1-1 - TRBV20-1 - CSARGTPNTEAFF TGCAGTGCTAGAGGTACACCGAACACTGAAGCTTTCTTT
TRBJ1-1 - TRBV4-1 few CASRLLGGVTEAFF TGCGCCAGCAGACTGCTAGGGGGGGTAACTGAAGCTTTCTTT
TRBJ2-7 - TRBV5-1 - CASSLGRGRDYEQYF TGCGCCAGCAGCTTGGGACGGGGTAGGGACTACGAGCAGTACTTC
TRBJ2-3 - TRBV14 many CASSPDLGTQYF TGTGCCAGCAGCCCTGACTTGGGTACGCAGTATTTT
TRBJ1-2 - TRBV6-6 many CASSRSNYGYTF TGTGCCAGCAGCAGAAGTAACTATGGCTACACCTTC
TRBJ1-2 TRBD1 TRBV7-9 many CASSGQGGGGYTF TGTGCCAGCAGCGGACAGGGGGGAGGTGGCTACACCTTC
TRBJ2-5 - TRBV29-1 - CSVGLGSGGRGETQYF TGCAGCGTTGGCTTGGGGTCAGGGGGGCGTGGTGAGACCCAGTACTTC
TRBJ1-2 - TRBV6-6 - CASRGPDGGYTF TGTGCCAGCAGAGGACCGGACGGTGGCTACACCTTC
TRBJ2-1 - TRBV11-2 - CASSLSRGIYNEQFF TGTGCCAGCAGCTTAAGTCGGGGGATTTACAATGAGCAGTTCTTC
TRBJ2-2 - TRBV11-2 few CASSLQTDNGELFF TGTGCCAGCAGCCTCCAGACGGACAACGGGGAGCTGTTTTTT
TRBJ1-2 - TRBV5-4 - CASSLGTVNYGYTF TGTGCCAGCAGCTTGGGGACGGTTAACTATGGCTACACCTTC
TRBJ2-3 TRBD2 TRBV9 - CASSVDPGLPRDTQYF TGTGCCAGCAGCGTAGATCCGGGACTACCTCGGGATACGCAGTATTTT
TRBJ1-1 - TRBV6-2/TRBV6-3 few CASSYSPGDTEAFF TGTGCCAGCAGTTACTCGCCGGGGGACACTGAAGCTTTCTTT
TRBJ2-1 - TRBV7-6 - CASSSPGRSSPSFF TGTGCCAGCAGCTCCCCCGGCAGGAGTTCGCCGTCTTTCTTC
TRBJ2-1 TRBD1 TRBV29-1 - CSVGQTGGLNEQFF TGCAGCGTGGGTCAGACAGGGGGCCTCAATGAGCAGTTCTTC
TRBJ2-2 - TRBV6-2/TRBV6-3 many CASSYRTGELFF TGTGCCAGCAGTTACAGAACCGGGGAGCTGTTTTTT
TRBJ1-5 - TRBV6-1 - CASSNGQNQPQHF TGTGCCAGCAGCAACGGACAGAATCAGCCCCAGCATTTT
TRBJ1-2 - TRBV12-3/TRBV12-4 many CASSFDRAYGYTF TGTGCCAGCAGTTTTGACCGTGCCTATGGCTACACCTTC
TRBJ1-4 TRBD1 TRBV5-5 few CASSSGQTNEKLFF TGTGCCAGCAGCTCGGGACAGACTAATGAAAAACTGTTTTTT
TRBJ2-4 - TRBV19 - CASSTGDLAKNIQYF TGTGCCAGTAGTACAGGGGACCTAGCCAAAAACATTCAGTACTTC
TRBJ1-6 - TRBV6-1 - CASSGGVGSYNSPLHF TGTGCCAGCAGTGGGGGAGTGGGCTCCTATAATTCACCCCTCCACTTT
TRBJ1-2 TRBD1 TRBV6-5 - CASSYGQAGGSGYTF TGTGCCAGCAGTTACGGACAGGCGGGGGGATCTGGCTACACCTTC
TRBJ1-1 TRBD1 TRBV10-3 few CAISADRGMNTEAFF TGTGCCATCAGTGCCGACAGGGGCATGAACACTGAAGCTTTCTTT
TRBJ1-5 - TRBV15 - CATSRDPGVSNQPQHF TGTGCCACCAGCAGAGATCCGGGTGTGAGCAATCAGCCCCAGCATTTT
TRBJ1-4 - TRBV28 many CASSSYQLNEKLFF TGTGCCAGCAGTTCTTATCAACTAAATGAAAAACTGTTTTTT
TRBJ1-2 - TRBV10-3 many CAISEPPNYGYTF TGTGCCATCAGTGAGCCCCCTAACTATGGCTACACCTTC
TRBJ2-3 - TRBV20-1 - CSARDPGRGFTDTQYF TGCAGTGCTAGAGATCCGGGGCGGGGTTTCACAGATACGCAGTATTTT
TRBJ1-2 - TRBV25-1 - CASSVLKGSYTF TGTGCCAGCAGTGTTCTCAAGGGCAGCTACACCTTC
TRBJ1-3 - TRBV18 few CASSPPGGAPTGNTIYF TGTGCCAGCTCACCACCTGGGGGGGCGCCGACTGGAAACACCATATATTTT
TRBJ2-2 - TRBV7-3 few CASSSSSDGELFF TGTGCCAGCAGCTCCAGTTCCGACGGGGAGCTGTTTTTT
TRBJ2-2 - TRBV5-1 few CASSSQKTGELFF TGCGCCAGCAGCTCCCAGAAAACCGGGGAGCTGTTTTTT
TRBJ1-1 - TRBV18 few CASSPPPENTEAFF TGTGCCAGCTCACCACCGCCGGAAAACACTGAAGCTTTCTTT
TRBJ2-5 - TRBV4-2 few CASSQEDWQQETQYF TGTGCCAGCAGCCAAGAGGATTGGCAGCAAGAGACCCAGTACTTC
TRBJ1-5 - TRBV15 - CATSRKGQDDQPQHF TGTGCCACCAGCCGAAAAGGGCAGGACGATCAGCCCCAGCATTTT
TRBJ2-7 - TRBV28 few CASTTGRYEQYF TGTGCCAGCACTACAGGGCGGTACGAGCAGTACTTC
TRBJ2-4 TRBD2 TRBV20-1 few CSARSRGVALAKNIQYF TGCAGTGCTAGATCGCGGGGGGTGGCTCTAGCCAAAAACATTCAGTACTTC
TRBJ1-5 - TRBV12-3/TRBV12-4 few CASSFPGSNQPQHF TGTGCCAGCAGTTTCCCAGGGAGCAATCAGCCCCAGCATTTT